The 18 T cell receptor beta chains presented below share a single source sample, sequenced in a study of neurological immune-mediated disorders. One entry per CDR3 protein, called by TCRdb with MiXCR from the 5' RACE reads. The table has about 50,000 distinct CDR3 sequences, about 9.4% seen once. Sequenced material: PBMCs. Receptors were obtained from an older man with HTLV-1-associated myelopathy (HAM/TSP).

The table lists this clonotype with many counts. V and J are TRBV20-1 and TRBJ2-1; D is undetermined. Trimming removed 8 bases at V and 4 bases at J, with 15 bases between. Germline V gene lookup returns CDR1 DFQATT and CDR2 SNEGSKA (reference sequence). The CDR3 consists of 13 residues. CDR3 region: CSPLRAEYNEQFF. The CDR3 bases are TGCAGTCCTCTTCGGGCGGAGTACAATGAGCAGTTCTTC.

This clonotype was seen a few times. CDR3 bases: TGCAGTGCTACCACCAAGGGGAGGGTGCATCAGCCCCAGCATTTT. Protein product: CSATTKGRVHQPQHF. The chain combines TRBV20-1 with TRBJ1-5, with D possibly being TRBD1 (5 bases). Trimming removed 4 bases from V and 5 bases from J, with 18 bases in between. The germline V gene has CDR1 DFQATT and CDR2 SNEGSKA (reference sequence). This CDR3 spans 15 amino acids.

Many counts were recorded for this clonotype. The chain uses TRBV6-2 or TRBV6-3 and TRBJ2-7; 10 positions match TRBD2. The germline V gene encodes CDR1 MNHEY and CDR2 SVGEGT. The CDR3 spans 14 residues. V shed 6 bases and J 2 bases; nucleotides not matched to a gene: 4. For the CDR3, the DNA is TGTGCCAGCAGCCGGCTAGCGGGAGCCTACGAGCAGTACTTC. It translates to CASSRLAGAYEQYF.

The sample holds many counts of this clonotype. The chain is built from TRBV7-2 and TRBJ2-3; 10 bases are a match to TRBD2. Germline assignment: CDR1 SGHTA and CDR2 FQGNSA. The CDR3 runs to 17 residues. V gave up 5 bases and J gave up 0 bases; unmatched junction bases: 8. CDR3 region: CASSDWGLASSTDTQYF. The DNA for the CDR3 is TGTGCCAGCAGCGATTGGGGACTAGCGTCTAGCACAGATACGCAGTATTTT.

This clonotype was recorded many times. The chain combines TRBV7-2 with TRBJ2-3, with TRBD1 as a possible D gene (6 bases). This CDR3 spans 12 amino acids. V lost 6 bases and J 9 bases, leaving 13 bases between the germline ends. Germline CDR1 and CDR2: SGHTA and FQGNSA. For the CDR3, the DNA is TGTGCCAGCAGGGCCGACAGGCAAACGCAGTATTTT. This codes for CASRADRQTQYF. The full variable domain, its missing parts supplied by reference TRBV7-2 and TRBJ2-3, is GAGVSQSPSNKVTEKGKDVELRCDPISGHTALYWYRQSLGQGLEFLIYFQGNSAPDKSGLPSDRFSAERTGGSVSTLTIQRTQQEDSAVYLCASRADRQTQYFGPGTRLTVL.

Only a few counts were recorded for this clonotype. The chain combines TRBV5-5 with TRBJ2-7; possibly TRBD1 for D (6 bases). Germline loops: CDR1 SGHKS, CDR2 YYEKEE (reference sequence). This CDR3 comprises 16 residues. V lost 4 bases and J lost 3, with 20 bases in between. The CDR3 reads CASSDGQPLRLYEQYF. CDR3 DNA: TGTGCCAGCAGCGACGGACAGCCCCTGAGACTCTACGAGCAGTACTTC.

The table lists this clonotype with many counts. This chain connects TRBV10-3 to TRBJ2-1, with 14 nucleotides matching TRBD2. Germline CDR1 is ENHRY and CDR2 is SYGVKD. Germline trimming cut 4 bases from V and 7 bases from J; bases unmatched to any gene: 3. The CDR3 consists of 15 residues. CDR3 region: CAISGGTSGSNEQFF. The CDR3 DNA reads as TGTGCCATCAGTGGGGGGACTAGCGGGAGTAATGAGCAGTTCTTC.

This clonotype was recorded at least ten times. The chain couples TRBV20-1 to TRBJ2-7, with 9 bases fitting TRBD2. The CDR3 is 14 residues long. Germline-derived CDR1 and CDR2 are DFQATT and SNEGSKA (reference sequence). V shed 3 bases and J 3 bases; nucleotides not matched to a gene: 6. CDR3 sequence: CSASAGGMDYEQYF. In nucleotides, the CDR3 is TGCAGTGCTAGTGCGGGAGGGATGGACTACGAGCAGTACTTC.

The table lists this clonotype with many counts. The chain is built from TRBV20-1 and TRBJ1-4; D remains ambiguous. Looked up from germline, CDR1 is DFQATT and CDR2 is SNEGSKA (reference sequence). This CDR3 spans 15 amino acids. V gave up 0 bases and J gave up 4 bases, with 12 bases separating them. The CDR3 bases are TGCAGTGCTAGAGACCTGGACGGCCTTAATGAAAAACTGTTTTTT. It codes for CSARDLDGLNEKLFF.

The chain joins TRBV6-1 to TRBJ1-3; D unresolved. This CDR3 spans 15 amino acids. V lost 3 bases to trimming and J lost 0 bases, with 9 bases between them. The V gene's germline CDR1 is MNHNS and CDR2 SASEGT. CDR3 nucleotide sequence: TGTGCCAGCAGTGAGACACCTAGCTCTGGAAACACCATATATTTT. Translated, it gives CASSETPSSGNTIYF.

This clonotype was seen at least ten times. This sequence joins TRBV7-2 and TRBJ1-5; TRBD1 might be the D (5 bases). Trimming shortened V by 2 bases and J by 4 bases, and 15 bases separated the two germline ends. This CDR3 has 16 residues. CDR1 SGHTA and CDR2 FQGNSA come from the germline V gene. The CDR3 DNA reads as TGTGCCAGCAGCTTAAGGCCCGGGACGGTTAATCAGCCCCAGCATTTT. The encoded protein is CASSLRPGTVNQPQHF. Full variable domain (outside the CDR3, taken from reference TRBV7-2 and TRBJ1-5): GAGVSQSPSNKVTEKGKDVELRCDPISGHTALYWYRQSLGQGLEFLIYFQGNSAPDKSGLPSDRFSAERTGGSVSTLTIQRTQQEDSAVYLCASSLRPGTVNQPQHFGDGTRLSIL.

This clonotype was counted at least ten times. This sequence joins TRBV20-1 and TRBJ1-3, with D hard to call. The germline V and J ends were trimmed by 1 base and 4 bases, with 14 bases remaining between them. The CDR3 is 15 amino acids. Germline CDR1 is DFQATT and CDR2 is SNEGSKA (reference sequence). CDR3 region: CSARADTSGGNTIYF. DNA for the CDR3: TGCAGTGCTAGAGCCGACACGTCGGGAGGAAACACCATATATTTT.

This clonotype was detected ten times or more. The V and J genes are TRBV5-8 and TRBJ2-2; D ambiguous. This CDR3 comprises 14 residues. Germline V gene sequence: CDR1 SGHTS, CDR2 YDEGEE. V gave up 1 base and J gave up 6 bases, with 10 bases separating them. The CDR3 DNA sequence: TGTGCCAGCAGCTTGTCTTACGGGTCCGGGGAGCTGTTTTTT. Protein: CASSLSYGSGELFF. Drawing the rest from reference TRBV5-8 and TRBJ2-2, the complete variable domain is EAGVTQSPTHLIKTRGQQATLRCSPISGHTSVYWYQQALGLGLQFLLWYDEGEERNRGNFPPRFSGRQFPNYSSELNVNALELEDSALYLCASSLSYGSGELFFGEGSRLTVL.

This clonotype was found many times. CDR3 sequence: CASSLDGLGGNEQFF. CDR3 in DNA: TGTGCCAGCAGCTTAGATGGACTAGGGGGTAATGAGCAGTTCTTC. This chain links TRBV7-9 with TRBJ2-1, with D possibly TRBD2 on 7 matching bases. Germline CDR1 and CDR2: SEHNR and FQNEAQ (reference sequence). V lost 1 base to trimming and J lost 7 bases, with 14 bases between them. The CDR3 runs 15 residues.

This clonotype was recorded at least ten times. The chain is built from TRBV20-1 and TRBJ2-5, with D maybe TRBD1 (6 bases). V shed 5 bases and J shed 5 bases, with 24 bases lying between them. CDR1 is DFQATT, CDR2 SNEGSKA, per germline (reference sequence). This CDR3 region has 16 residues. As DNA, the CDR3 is TGCAGTGCTGGAATAATGGGGGCACTACGCATGGAGACCCAGTACTTC. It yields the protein CSAGIMGALRMETQYF.

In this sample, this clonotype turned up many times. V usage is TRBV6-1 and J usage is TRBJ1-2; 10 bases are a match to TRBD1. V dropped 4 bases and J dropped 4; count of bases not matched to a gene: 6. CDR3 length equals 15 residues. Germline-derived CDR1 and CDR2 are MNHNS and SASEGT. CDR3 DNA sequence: TGTGCCAGCAGTGTCTCGGACAGGGGGGGCTATGGCTACACCTTC. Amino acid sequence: CASSVSDRGGYGYTF.

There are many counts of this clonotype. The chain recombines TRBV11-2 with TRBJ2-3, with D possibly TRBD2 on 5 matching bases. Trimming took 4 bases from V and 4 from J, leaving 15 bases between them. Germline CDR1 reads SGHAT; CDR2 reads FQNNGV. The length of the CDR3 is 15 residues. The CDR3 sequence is CASSSSGLDSDTQYF. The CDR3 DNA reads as TGTGCCAGCAGCTCCAGCGGACTTGACTCAGATACGCAGTATTTT.

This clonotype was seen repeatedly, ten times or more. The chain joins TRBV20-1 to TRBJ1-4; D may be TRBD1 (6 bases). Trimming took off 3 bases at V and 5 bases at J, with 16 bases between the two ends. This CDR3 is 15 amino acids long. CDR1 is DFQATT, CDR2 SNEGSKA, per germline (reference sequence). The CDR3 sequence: CSAREPTGTNEKLFF. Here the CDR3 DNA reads TGCAGTGCTAGGGAACCAACAGGGACGAATGAAAAACTGTTTTTT.